This T cell receptor (beta chain) was recorded in a study of T cells in localized non-small cell lung cancer. The study, taken as a whole, reports: Tumor samples were not multi-region, leaving intratumor heterogeneity unexcluded.

CDR3 length: 15 residues. Per the germline V gene, CDR1 is SGDLS and CDR2 is YYNGEE. V gave up 2 bases and J gave up 1 base, with 12 bases separating them. TCRdb keeps only in-frame clones here, not all; method: immunoSEQ multiplex PCR. Of about 13,000 clones listed, roughly 30% are singletons. On this clone: The antigen is unknown.

V gene TRBV9 combines with J gene TRBJ1-1; the D is unclear. This TCR came from a female donor at least 60 years old with stage I lung adenocarcinoma. Here the sequenced sample was lung tumor tissue, taken before any cancer treatment. The CDR3 region is CASSVAALGNTEAFF. The CDR3 DNA follows: TGTGCCAGCAGCGTGGCCGCTTTGGGGAACACTGAAGCTTTCTTT.